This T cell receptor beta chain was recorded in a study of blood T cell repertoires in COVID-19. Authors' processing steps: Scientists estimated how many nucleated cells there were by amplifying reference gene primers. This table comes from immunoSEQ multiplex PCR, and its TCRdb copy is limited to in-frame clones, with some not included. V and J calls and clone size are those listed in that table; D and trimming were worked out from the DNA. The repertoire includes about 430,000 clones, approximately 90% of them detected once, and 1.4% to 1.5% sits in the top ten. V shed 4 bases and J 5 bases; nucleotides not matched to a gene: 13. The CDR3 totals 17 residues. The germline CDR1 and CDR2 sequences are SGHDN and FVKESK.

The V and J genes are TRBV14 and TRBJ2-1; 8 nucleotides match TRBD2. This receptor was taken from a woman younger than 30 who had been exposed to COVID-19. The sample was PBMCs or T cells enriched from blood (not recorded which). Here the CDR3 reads CASSRFRASGLDNEQFF. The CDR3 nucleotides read TGTGCCAGCAGCCGATTTCGGGCTAGCGGGCTGGACAATGAGCAGTTCTTC.